The 23 T cell receptor beta chains below come from one sample, sequenced in a study of blood T cell repertoires in COVID-19. Data came from immunoSEQ multiplex PCR; TCRdb stores just in-frame clones and leaves some out. The sample lists about 62,000 clones; about four fifths were seen once. Sample: peripheral blood. The receptor source for this set is a woman aged 45-59 years with active or convalescent COVID-19.

V and J are TRBV19 and TRBJ2-2; no clear D gene. The length of the CDR3 is 14 residues. V was trimmed by 0 bases and J by 1 base, leaving 3 bases between them. Germline V CDR1 and CDR2: LNHDA, SQIVND (reference sequence). CDR3 sequence: CASSIDRNTGELFF. CDR3 coding DNA: TGTGCCAGTAGTATAGACAGGAACACCGGGGAGCTGTTTTTT. The full variable domain, rest sourced from reference TRBV19 and TRBJ2-2, is DGGITQSPKYLFRKEGQNVTLSCEQNLNHDAMYWYRQDPGQGLRLIYYSQIVNDFQKGDIAEGYSVSREKKESFPLTVTSAQKNPTAFYLCASSIDRNTGELFFGEGSRLTVL.

The chain combines TRBV18 with TRBJ2-1; tentatively, D is TRBD2 (6 bases). CDR1 is KGHSH and CDR2 is LQKENI in the germline V gene. V was pared by 6 bases and J by 0 bases, with 12 bases between. CDR3 length equals 15 residues. CDR3 coding DNA: TGTGCCAGCTCTATAGCGGTGAGCTCCTACAATGAGCAGTTCTTC. Translation gives CASSIAVSSYNEQFF.

This rearrangement joins TRBV24-1 to TRBJ2-3; 7 bases fit TRBD1. Germline CDR1 and CDR2: KGHDR and SFDVKD. V was clipped by 5 bases and J by 5 bases; unmatched bases: 6. The CDR3 totals 14 residues. The CDR3 DNA sequence: TGTGCCACCAGTGCCAGGGGGTGGGAAGATACGCAGTATTTT. Protein product: CATSARGWEDTQYF.

This chain joins TRBV10-3 and TRBJ1-4; possible D gene TRBD1, 5 bases. This CDR3 contains 15 residues. Germline V gives CDR1 ENHRY, CDR2 SYGVKD. Trimming pared 6 bases from V and 0 bases from J, leaving 11 bases between. CDR3 DNA sequence: TGTGCCATCAGCGGGGGGGGAACAACTAATGAAAAACTGTTTTTT. Its protein is CAISGGGTTNEKLFF.

This clone is a singleton in its sample. The chain has TRBV27 and TRBJ1-1; TRBD1 aligns across 7 bases. Germline loops: CDR1 MNHEY, CDR2 SMNVEV (reference sequence). Germline trimming cut 6 bases from V and 1 base from J; bases unmatched to any gene: 17. The CDR3 is 18 amino acids. CDR3 loop: CASSPRPSLQGWNTEAFF. DNA of the CDR3: TGTGCCAGCAGCCCCAGACCATCGTTACAGGGGTGGAACACTGAAGCTTTCTTT.

A single count supports this clone. V gene TRBV15 combines with J gene TRBJ1-6, with D uncertain. The V gene lost 0 bases and the J gene lost 0 bases, with 9 bases spanning the gap. This CDR3 has 17 amino acids. Germline V CDR1 and CDR2: LNHNV, YYDKDF (reference sequence). The CDR3 region has the DNA TGTGCCACCAGCAGAGACGGGGTGACCTCCTATAATTCACCCCTCCACTTT. This gives the protein CATSRDGVTSYNSPLHF. The variable domain in full, completed from reference TRBV15 and TRBJ1-6, reads DAMVIQNPRYQVTQFGKPVTLSCSQTLNHNVMYWYQQKSSQAPKLLFHYYDKDFNNEADTPDNFQSRRPNTSFCFLDIRSPGLGDTAMYLCATSRDGVTSYNSPLHFGNGTRLTVT.

This clone was recorded a few times. The genes are TRBV27 and TRBJ1-6, with TRBD1 identical over 7 bases. This CDR3 has 13 amino acids. The germline gives CDR1 MNHEY, CDR2 SMNVEV (reference sequence). With 6 bases clipped from V and 7 bases from J, the junction kept 3 bases outside the gene matches. CDR3 sequence reads: CASRGQSNSPLHF. The CDR3 nucleotides are TGTGCCAGCAGGGGACAGAGCAATTCACCCCTCCACTTT.

The chain uses TRBV5-1 and TRBJ2-1, with 9 bases lining up with TRBD2. Germline V gene sequence: CDR1 SGHRS, CDR2 YFSETQ. V lost 4 bases to trimming and J lost 4 bases; unmatched junction nucleotides: 9. The CDR3 extends over 16 amino acids. The CDR3 DNA reads as TGCGCCAGCAGCGAGCTAGCGGGAATCGGGTACAATGAGCAGTTCTTC. Amino acids: CASSELAGIGYNEQFF.

This clone was detected only once. The CDR3 here is CASSPNTYEQYF. In DNA form, the CDR3 reads TGTGCCAGCTCACCTAACACCTACGAGCAGTACTTC. The chain has TRBV18 and TRBJ2-7; no definite D call. Germline V gives CDR1 KGHSH, CDR2 LQKENI. This CDR3 is 12 amino acids long. V dropped 3 bases and J dropped 2 bases, with 5 bases sitting between them.

This clone was detected only once. V usage is TRBV6-5 and J usage is TRBJ2-5, with D maybe TRBD1 (6 bases). Germline values: CDR1 MNHEY, CDR2 SVGAGI. The length of the CDR3 is 11 residues. Trimming left V 7 bases short and J 5 bases short, with 8 bases between. The DNA of the CDR3 is TGTGCCAGCATCACAGGGGAGACCCAGTACTTC. Translating gives CASITGETQYF.

The V call is TRBV9, the J call TRBJ2-3, with 11 bases fitting TRBD2. Trimming removed 5 bases from V and 5 bases from J; junction bases left unmatched: 7. From germline, CDR1 is SGDLS and CDR2 YYNGEE. The length of the CDR3 is 15 residues. The CDR3 is CASSVRTSGRDTQYF. As DNA, the CDR3 is TGTGCCAGCAGTGTACGAACTAGCGGGAGAGATACGCAGTATTTT. Together with reference TRBV9 and TRBJ2-3, the CDR3 gives the full variable domain: DSGVTQTPKHLITATGQRVTLRCSPRSGDLSVYWYQQSLDQGLQFLIQYYNGEERAKGNILERFSAQQFPDLHSELNLSSLELGDSALYFCASSVRTSGRDTQYFGPGTRLTVL.

CDR3 protein: CASSSTGRLAYEQYF. DNA for the CDR3: TGTGCCAGTAGTAGCACAGGACGACTCGCCTACGAGCAGTACTTC. V is TRBV19 and J is TRBJ2-7, with TRBD1 as a possible D gene (5 bases). CDR1 is LNHDA and CDR2 is SQIVND in the germline V gene (reference sequence). The V end was cut by 4 bases, the J end by 2 bases, with 15 bases between. The CDR3 extends over 15 amino acids.

The V call is TRBV4-3, the J call TRBJ2-7; 8 bases map to TRBD2. Germline CDR1 and CDR2: LGHNA and YSLEER. This CDR3 contains 14 residues. The junction had 7 bases not matched to a gene; V was cut back by 0 bases and J by 9 bases. This CDR3 reads CASSQELADLRQYF. The CDR3 DNA is TGCGCCAGCAGCCAAGAACTAGCGGACCTCCGGCAGTACTTC.

The gene calls are TRBV5-4 and TRBJ1-2, with TRBD1 as a possible D gene (5 bases). Germline V gene lookup returns CDR1 SGHNT and CDR2 YYREEE (reference sequence). The V end lost 7 bases, the J end lost 0 bases, and 25 bases lay between the germline ends. The CDR3 length is 18 residues. In DNA, the CDR3 is TGTGCCAGCTCAGGGCAGCGCGCCCCCTACTATCCTAACTATGGCTACACCTTC. Its protein product is CASSGQRAPYYPNYGYTF. Full variable domain (remainder filled in from reference TRBV5-4 and TRBJ1-2): ETGVTQSPTHLIKTRGQQVTLRCSSQSGHNTVSWYQQALGQGPQFIFQYYREEENGRGNFPPRFSGLQFPNYSSELNVNALELDDSALYLCASSGQRAPYYPNYGYTFGSGTRLTVV.

This clone was recorded only once. The chain has TRBV7-8 and TRBJ2-3; 12 bases map to TRBD1. The V gene end was trimmed by 6 bases and the J gene end by 7 bases; junction bases not matched to a gene: 8. Germline V lookup: CDR1 SGHVS, CDR2 FQNEAQ. The CDR3 loop spans 15 amino acids. CDR3 nucleotide sequence: TGTGCCAGCAGTCCTGACGGGACAGGGGGCCATACGCAGTATTTT. Amino acid sequence: CASSPDGTGGHTQYF.

This clone is labeled as medium-sized. The V call is TRBV6-2 or TRBV6-3, the J call TRBJ2-5; 10 bases fit TRBD1. Trimming removed 4 bases from V and 4 bases from J; junction bases left unmatched: 3. This CDR3 spans 14 amino acids. Germline values: CDR1 MNHEY, CDR2 SVGEGT. CDR3 protein: CASSSWTGGETQYF. CDR3 coding DNA: TGTGCCAGCAGTTCCTGGACAGGGGGAGAGACCCAGTACTTC.

In its sample, this clone was seen a few times. Other DNA variants within this sample encode the same CDR3. V and J are TRBV9 and TRBJ1-2; D gene ambiguous. The CDR3 has 12 amino acids. The germline CDR1 and CDR2 sequences are SGDLS and YYNGEE. V lost 3 bases to trimming and J lost 8 bases, with 11 bases between them. The CDR3 reads CASSAGEGGYTF. The CDR3 DNA reads TGTGCCAGCAGCGCGGGAGAGGGCGGCTACACCTTC.

A few counts support this clone. The chain employs TRBV7-2 and TRBJ1-1; 9 bases are shared with TRBD1. Unmatched junction bases numbered 9, after V lost 6 bases and J lost 4 bases. CDR1 SGHTA and CDR2 FQGNSA come from the germline V gene. The CDR3 loop spans 15 amino acids. CDR3 sequence (DNA): TGTGCCAGCAGAGGCCCGGACAGGGGAGTCACTGAAGCTTTCTTT. Translating it yields CASRGPDRGVTEAFF.

This clone has only one observation. The chain links TRBV4-3 to TRBJ2-1, with no clear D. V lost 0 bases and J lost 9, with 15 bases in between. Germline V gene data show CDR1 as LGHNA and CDR2 as YSLEER. This CDR3 has 15 amino acids. CDR3 loop: CASSQDRFRVGEQFF. The CDR3 nucleotides read TGCGCCAGCAGCCAAGATCGGTTTCGGGTGGGTGAGCAGTTCTTC.

This clone was observed a few times. The rearrangement links TRBV10-3 to TRBJ1-3; 7 bases line up with TRBD1. Germline-derived CDR1 and CDR2 are ENHRY and SYGVKD. The CDR3 has 15 amino acids. Trimming at V came to 6 bases and at J to 2 bases, leaving 7 bases not matched to a gene. This CDR3 reads CAISRGDSTGNTIYF. The CDR3 DNA reads as TGTGCCATCAGCAGGGGGGATTCAACTGGAAACACCATATATTTT.

V and J are TRBV5-3 and TRBJ2-7; D may be TRBD2 (5 bases). TRBV5-3 falls under the ORF class, with uncertain function. The V end lost 6 bases, the J end lost 4 bases, and 11 bases lay between the germline ends. CDR3 size: 12 residues. The DNA for the CDR3 is TGTGCCAGAATCCCGGAGGCGTACGAGCAGTACTTC. Its protein product is CARIPEAYEQYF.

This clone appeared once. The V and J genes are TRBV5-4 and TRBJ1-5; D gene ambiguous. The CDR3 runs to 15 residues. CDR1 is SGHNT and CDR2 is YYREEE in the germline V gene (reference sequence). The germline V and J ends were trimmed by 4 bases and 6 bases, with 17 bases remaining between them. CDR3 amino acids: CASSPGGPSGQPQHF. The CDR3 nucleotides read TGTGCCAGCAGCCCCGGAGGACCAAGCGGTCAGCCCCAGCATTTT.

The J gene is TRBJ1-2, the V gene TRBV18; weak D call: TRBD1 (6 bases). Trimming left V 3 bases short and J 6 bases short, with 14 bases between. The CDR3 totals 14 residues. The germline V gene has CDR1 KGHSH and CDR2 LQKENI. The CDR3 coding sequence is TGTGCCAGCTCACCCCGGACAGATACGGATGGCTACACCTTC. Its protein is CASSPRTDTDGYTF. The variable domain in full, with the rest retrieved from reference TRBV18 and TRBJ1-2, is NAGVMQNPRHLVRRRGQEARLRCSPMKGHSHVYWYRQLPEEGLKFMVYLQKENIIDESGMPKERFSAEFPKEGPSILRIQQVVRGDSAAYFCASSPRTDTDGYTFGSGTRLTVV.